A selection of T cell receptor beta chains follows, all from one sample in a study of blood T cell repertoires in COVID-19. Assay: immunoSEQ multiplex PCR; the TCRdb copy retains only in-frame clones and omits some. Of tens of thousands of clones in the sample, around nine tenths were seen once. Sequenced material: peripheral blood. All receptors come from a man between 45 and 60 years old with active or convalescent COVID-19. CDR3s include the opening cysteine and the closing phenylalanine or tryptophan. Each record gives: CDR3 protein, J gene, V gene, clone size, CDR3 length. Expanded clones get a size class; other rows say once, few or many, or leave the size out.

CDR3aa: CASNRGGGSNYGYTF
j_gene: TRBJ1-2
v_gene: TRBV2
abundance: .
len: 15

CDR3aa: CASSLESITDTQYF
j_gene: TRBJ2-3
v_gene: TRBV5-1
abundance: .
len: 14

CDR3aa: CASSQTRLAATDTQYF
j_gene: TRBJ2-3
v_gene: TRBV3-1/TRBV3-2
abundance: .
len: 16

CDR3aa: CASSYGTGTEKLFF
j_gene: TRBJ1-4
v_gene: TRBV11-2
abundance: few
len: 14

CDR3aa: CASSQRGLATDTQYF
j_gene: TRBJ2-3
v_gene: TRBV4-1
abundance: once
len: 15

CDR3aa: CASSHLRDRGSGEKLFF
j_gene: TRBJ1-4
v_gene: TRBV3-1/TRBV3-2
abundance: .
len: 17

CDR3aa: CAISESPGNNEQFF
j_gene: TRBJ2-1
v_gene: TRBV10-3
abundance: .
len: 14

CDR3aa: CASSLWGLNNSPLHF
j_gene: TRBJ1-6
v_gene: TRBV27
abundance: .
len: 15

CDR3aa: CASSQRPGGPNEKLFF
j_gene: TRBJ1-4
v_gene: TRBV19
abundance: once
len: 16

CDR3aa: CAAGEGYYGYTF
j_gene: TRBJ1-2
v_gene: TRBV30
abundance: few
len: 12

CDR3aa: CASSSRQGPNGGLFF
j_gene: TRBJ2-2
v_gene: TRBV7-2
abundance: .
len: 15

CDR3aa: CAAAGILGETQYF
j_gene: TRBJ2-5
v_gene: TRBV6-5
abundance: .
len: 13

CDR3aa: CASGGEVGYGYTF
j_gene: TRBJ1-2
v_gene: TRBV6-5
abundance: .
len: 13

CDR3aa: CASRRQAGGPTDTQYF
j_gene: TRBJ2-3
v_gene: TRBV27
abundance: .
len: 16

CDR3aa: CASTSTSDATDTQYF
j_gene: TRBJ2-3
v_gene: TRBV28
abundance: .
len: 15

CDR3aa: CASTADRGQYNEQFF
j_gene: TRBJ2-1
v_gene: TRBV7-2
abundance: .
len: 15

CDR3aa: CASTCYQPQHF
j_gene: TRBJ1-5
v_gene: TRBV6-5
abundance: .
len: 11

CDR3aa: CASSLDGENTGELFF
j_gene: TRBJ2-2
v_gene: TRBV11-3
abundance: .
len: 15

CDR3aa: CASSQGGGTDTQYF
j_gene: TRBJ2-3
v_gene: TRBV4-3
abundance: .
len: 14

CDR3aa: CAISEFWDLPYEQYF
j_gene: TRBJ2-7
v_gene: TRBV10-3
abundance: once
len: 15

CDR3aa: CASSQQTSADTQYF
j_gene: TRBJ2-3
v_gene: TRBV3-1/TRBV3-2
abundance: .
len: 14

CDR3aa: CASSYSRVLGQETQYF
j_gene: TRBJ2-5
v_gene: TRBV6-5
abundance: .
len: 16

CDR3aa: CASSEYFGTPPLHF
j_gene: TRBJ1-6
v_gene: TRBV25-1
abundance: .
len: 14

CDR3aa: CAISLTGDPGELFF
j_gene: TRBJ2-2
v_gene: TRBV10-3
abundance: .
len: 14

CDR3aa: CASSPPLSGGAADTQYF
j_gene: TRBJ2-3
v_gene: TRBV18
abundance: .
len: 17

CDR3aa: CSVELADAGANVLTF
j_gene: TRBJ2-6
v_gene: TRBV29-1
abundance: .
len: 15

CDR3aa: CASSRTGDQPQHF
j_gene: TRBJ1-5
v_gene: TRBV4-1
abundance: .
len: 13

CDR3aa: CASSSASTSNSPLHF
j_gene: TRBJ1-6
v_gene: TRBV7-9
abundance: .
len: 15

CDR3aa: CASSPPGTMHTGELFF
j_gene: TRBJ2-2
v_gene: TRBV5-1
abundance: .
len: 16

CDR3aa: CASSRRGATDTLYF
j_gene: TRBJ2-3
v_gene: TRBV27
abundance: .
len: 14

CDR3aa: CASSYGDAGANVLTF
j_gene: TRBJ2-6
v_gene: TRBV6-2/TRBV6-3
abundance: once
len: 15

CDR3aa: CASSKQDNYGYTF
j_gene: TRBJ1-2
v_gene: TRBV7-8
abundance: .
len: 13

CDR3aa: CAIRPGQGNNEQFF
j_gene: TRBJ2-1
v_gene: TRBV10-3
abundance: .
len: 14

CDR3aa: CASSPQRGGPGELFF
j_gene: TRBJ2-2
v_gene: TRBV6-2/TRBV6-3
abundance: .
len: 15

CDR3aa: CARSFFRNQPQHF
j_gene: TRBJ1-5
v_gene: TRBV5-3
abundance: once
len: 13

CDR3aa: CASSQDSVLEGAFF
j_gene: TRBJ1-1
v_gene: TRBV3-1/TRBV3-2
abundance: .
len: 14

CDR3aa: CASSSQGSSNYGYTF
j_gene: TRBJ1-2
v_gene: TRBV5-6
abundance: .
len: 15

CDR3aa: CASSPDSRLAKNIQYF
j_gene: TRBJ2-4
v_gene: TRBV11-3
abundance: .
len: 16

CDR3aa: CSVGQDWSSYNEQFF
j_gene: TRBJ2-1
v_gene: TRBV29-1
abundance: .
len: 15